The clone carrying this T cell receptor beta chain was observed a handful of times. Its antigen remains unidentified. This record comes from a study of T cells in localized non-small cell lung cancer. Whole-study results and caveats: Uninvolved adjacent lung had higher T cell clonality than tumor and all other tissues. Heterogeneity remains possible, as sequencing covered one tumor region only. Adjacent lung had a median around 60 of the 100 largest tumor clones.

The data were produced by immunoSEQ multiplex PCR, yet TCRdb's version contains in-frame clones alone and is incomplete. The table includes approximately 11,000 clones, 80% to 90% detected once. This CDR3 is built from 13 residues. V lost 4 bases and J 0 bases, leaving 7 bases between the germline ends. Germline values: CDR1 SGDLS, CDR2 YYNGEE. The TCR was taken from a female donor at least 60 years old with stage II lung adenocarcinoma. This chain uses TRBV9 with TRBJ1-2; D not resolved. The sequencing used peripheral blood mononuclear cells, collected before any cancer treatment. As DNA, the CDR3 is TGTGCCAGCAGCCGGTCCGCTAACTATGGCTACACCTTC. Its translation is CASSRSANYGYTF.